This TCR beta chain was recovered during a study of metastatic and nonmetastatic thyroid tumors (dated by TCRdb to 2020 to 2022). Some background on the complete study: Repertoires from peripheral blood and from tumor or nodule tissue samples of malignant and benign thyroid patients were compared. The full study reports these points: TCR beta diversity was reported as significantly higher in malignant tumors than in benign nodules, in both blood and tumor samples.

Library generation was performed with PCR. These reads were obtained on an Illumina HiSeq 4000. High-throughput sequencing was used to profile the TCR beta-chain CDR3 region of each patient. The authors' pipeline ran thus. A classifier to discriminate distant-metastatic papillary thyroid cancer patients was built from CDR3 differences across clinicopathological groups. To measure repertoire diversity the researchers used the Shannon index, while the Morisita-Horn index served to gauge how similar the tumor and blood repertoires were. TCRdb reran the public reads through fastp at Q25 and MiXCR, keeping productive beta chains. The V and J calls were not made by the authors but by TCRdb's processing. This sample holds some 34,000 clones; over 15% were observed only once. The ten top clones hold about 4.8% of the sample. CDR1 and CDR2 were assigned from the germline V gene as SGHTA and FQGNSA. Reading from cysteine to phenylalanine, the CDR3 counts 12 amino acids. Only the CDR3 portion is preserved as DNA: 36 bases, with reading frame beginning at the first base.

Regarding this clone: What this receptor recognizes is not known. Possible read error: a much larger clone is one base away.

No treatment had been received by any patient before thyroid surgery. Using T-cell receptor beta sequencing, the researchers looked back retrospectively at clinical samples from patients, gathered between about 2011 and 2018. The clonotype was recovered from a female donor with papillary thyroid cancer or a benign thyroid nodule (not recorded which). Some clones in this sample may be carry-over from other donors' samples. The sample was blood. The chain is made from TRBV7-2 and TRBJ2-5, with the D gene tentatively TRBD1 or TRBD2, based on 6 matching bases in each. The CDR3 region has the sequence CASSRGELGGHF. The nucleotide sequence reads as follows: TGTGCCAGCAGCCGTGGGGAGCTGGGGGGCCACTTC. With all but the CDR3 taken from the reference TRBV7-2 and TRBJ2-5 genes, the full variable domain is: GAGVSQSPSNKVTEKGKDVELRCDPISGHTALYWYRQSLGQGLEFLIYFQGNSAPDKSGLPSDRFSAERTGGSVSTLTIQRTQQEDSAVYLCASSRGELGGHFGPGTRLLVL.